The 15 T cell receptor beta chains in this list originate from one sample, sequenced in a study of T-cell reconstitution after alpha-beta-depleted transplantation in children. Preparation of the TCRbeta library used unique molecular identifiers. TCRdb independently ran MiXCR on the PCR reads; one entry per CDR3 protein. The table includes about 600,000 distinct CDR3 sequences, about 23% detected once. The input for sequencing was PBMCs, mostly from graft donor cells, taken 360 days after TCRalphabeta/CD19-depleted stem cell transplant. Every receptor here comes from a boy under two years old who had a stem cell transplant for acute myeloid leukemia, so the T cells may come from the graft donor.

This clonotype has a handful of counts. The gene calls are TRBV20-1 and TRBJ1-2; 10 bases map to TRBD1. The V segment lost 6 bases and the J segment 8 bases; nucleotides outside the gene matches: 12. This CDR3 has 14 residues. Germline V gives CDR1 DFQATT, CDR2 SNEGSKA (reference sequence). The CDR3 DNA sequence: TGCAGTGCGACCGACAGGGGGCTAGGGAAGGGCTACACCTTC. It translates to CSATDRGLGKGYTF.

This clonotype was detected a few times. This chain links TRBV28 with TRBJ1-1; unclear D gene. CDR1 MDHEN and CDR2 SYDVKM come from the germline V gene. The CDR3 contains 11 residues. The V and J ends lost 7 bases and 14 bases respectively, with 17 bases between them. Here the CDR3 DNA reads TGTGCCAGCATCCTGAGAGGGAGGTCCTTCTTT. Residues: CASILRGRSFF. Full variable domain (outside the CDR3, taken from reference TRBV28 and TRBJ1-1): DVKVTQSSRYLVKRTGEKVFLECVQDMDHENMFWYRQDPGLGLRLIYFSYDVKMKEKGDIPEGYSVSREKKERFSLILESASTNQTSMYLCASILRGRSFFGQGTRLTVV.

This clonotype has just a few counts. V is TRBV14 and J is TRBJ2-1; D gene unclear. Per germline, CDR1 SGHDN and CDR2 FVKESK. The CDR3 sequence is 16 residues long. Trimming removed 2 bases at V and 0 bases at J, with 11 bases between. The CDR3 DNA is TGTGCCAGCAGCCAAATCCGGAGAAGCTCCTACAATGAGCAGTTCTTC. The encoded protein is CASSQIRRSSYNEQFF.

This clonotype was picked up many times. The V call is TRBV6-1, the J call TRBJ2-5, with a tentative D call TRBD2 (6 bases). Per germline, CDR1 MNHNS and CDR2 SASEGT. V shed 6 bases and J shed 1 base, with 15 bases lying between them. This CDR3 contains 15 residues. CDR3 residues: CASSSTGGSQETQYF. Written as DNA, the CDR3 is TGTGCCAGCAGCTCTACCGGGGGTTCCCAAGAGACCCAGTACTTC.

This clonotype was detected many times. The chain links TRBV29-1 to TRBJ2-1; 8 nucleotides line up with TRBD2. CDR1 and CDR2 from the germline V gene are SQVTM and ANQGSEA. Trimming took 6 bases from V and 4 from J; bases not matched to a gene: 11. The CDR3 spans 15 residues. CDR3: CSVNRAGATYNEQFF. CDR3 bases: TGCAGCGTGAATAGAGCGGGGGCGACTTACAATGAGCAGTTCTTC.

The rearrangement joins TRBV7-9 to TRBJ1-4; D remains unclear. The V and J ends lost 7 bases and 5 bases respectively, with 14 bases between them. This CDR3 is 14 amino acids long. Germline CDR1 and CDR2: SEHNR and FQNEAQ (reference sequence). The CDR3 reads CASTSGRPNEKLFF. The CDR3 coding sequence is TGTGCCAGCACCTCGGGGAGACCAAATGAAAAACTGTTTTTT. Full variable domain (rest looked up from reference TRBV7-9 and TRBJ1-4): DTGVSQNPRHKITKRGQNVTFRCDPISEHNRLYWYRQTLGQGPEFLTYFQNEAQLEKSRLLSDRFSAERPKGSFSTLEIQRTEQGDSAMYLCASTSGRPNEKLFFGSGTQLSVL.

This clonotype has at least ten counts. This chain joins TRBV12-3 or TRBV12-4 and TRBJ1-1; perhaps TRBD1 as D (6 bases). The CDR3 is made up of 13 amino acids. Trimming pared 2 bases from V and 4 bases from J, leaving 8 bases between. The CDR3 here is CASSLTGLTEAFF. DNA for the CDR3: TGTGCCAGCAGTTTAACAGGGCTCACTGAAGCTTTCTTT.

V gene TRBV10-2 combines with J gene TRBJ1-6; D is ambiguous. CDR1 is WSHSY and CDR2 is SAAADI in the germline V gene. Trimming cost V 0 bases and J 9 bases, with 12 bases left between them. The CDR3 is made up of 15 amino acids. CDR3 region: CASSESGISVSPLHF. The DNA for the CDR3 is TGCGCCAGCAGTGAGTCGGGAATTTCGGTTTCACCCCTCCACTTT.

The rearrangement uses TRBV6-1 and TRBJ1-2; the match to TRBD1 covers 7 bases. The CDR3 extends over 15 amino acids. The germline V gene has CDR1 MNHNS and CDR2 SASEGT. The V segment lost 5 bases and the J segment 7 bases; nucleotides outside the gene matches: 13. The CDR3 protein is CASSQGDRGKGGYTF. The CDR3 bases are TGTGCCAGCAGTCAGGGGGACCGGGGAAAGGGTGGCTACACCTTC.

This clonotype turned up a few times. The V call is TRBV20-1, the J call TRBJ1-1, with D possibly being TRBD1 (5 bases). The CDR3 is 13 residues long. Germline V gene data show CDR1 as DFQATT and CDR2 as SNEGSKA (reference sequence). V was shortened by 6 bases and J by 1 base, with 12 bases between the two germline ends. For the CDR3, the DNA is TGCAGTGCCCGACAGTCTGCGAACACTGAAGCTTTCTTT. Translating gives CSARQSANTEAFF.

This clonotype appeared a few times. The J gene is TRBJ2-2, the V gene TRBV20-1; D is possibly TRBD1 (5 bases). The CDR3 sequence is 14 residues long. CDR1 is DFQATT, CDR2 SNEGSKA, per germline (reference sequence). The V end lost 3 bases, the J end lost 5 bases, and 13 bases lay between the germline ends. The CDR3 is CSASMTVGTGELFF. The DNA of the CDR3 is TGCAGTGCTAGCATGACAGTAGGAACCGGGGAGCTGTTTTTT.

This clonotype turned up a few times. This chain links TRBV5-4 with TRBJ2-7; 10 bases agree with TRBD1. The CDR3 covers 17 residues. Losses at the gene ends were 3 bases for V and 6 bases for J; bases not matched to a gene: 15. Germline loops: CDR1 SGHNT, CDR2 YYREEE (reference sequence). The CDR3 sequence is CASSSMTGGGWEGEQYV. CDR3 nucleotide sequence: TGTGCCAGCAGCTCAATGACAGGGGGCGGCTGGGAAGGCGAGCAGTACGTC.

This chain joins TRBV12-3 or TRBV12-4 and TRBJ2-3; D is possibly TRBD1 (5 bases). CDR3 length: 14 residues. V was trimmed by 3 bases and J by 3 bases, leaving 10 bases between them. The CDR3 here is CASSFGRATDTQYF. The CDR3 region has the DNA TGTGCCAGCAGTTTCGGCAGGGCGACAGATACGCAGTATTTT.

V gene TRBV3-1 combines with J gene TRBJ2-5; no firm D call. The CDR3 spans 12 residues. Trimming pared 1 base from V and 5 bases from J, leaving 5 bases between. From germline, CDR1 is LGHDT and CDR2 YNNKEL (reference sequence). As DNA, the CDR3 is TGTGCCAGCAGCCAAGGACACGAGACCCAGTACTTC. Translated, it gives CASSQGHETQYF.

The chain links TRBV20-1 to TRBJ2-6; no clear D gene. Germline CDR1 and CDR2: DFQATT and SNEGSKA (reference sequence). There are 11 residues in the CDR3. V was trimmed by 6 bases and J by 2 bases, leaving 2 bases between them. The CDR3 nucleotides read TGCAGTGCCCCTGGGGCCAACGTCCTGACTTTC. Protein sequence: CSAPGANVLTF.